A single sample gave rise to the 12 T cell receptor beta chains below, sequenced in a study of T cell responses to AZD1222 COVID-19 vaccine. TCRdb keeps only in-frame clones here, not all; method: immunoSEQ multiplex PCR. The table has some 150,000 clones, around nine tenths seen once; the top ten hold approximately 1.6%. The sequences come from peripheral blood, collected on day 0 of AZD1222 vaccination. These receptors came from an adult in good health.

The chain uses TRBV27 and TRBJ1-5; 11 bases line up with TRBD1. This CDR3 has 20 amino acids. The ends lost 2 bases at V and 3 bases at J; junction bases unmatched: 15. Germline assignment: CDR1 MNHEY and CDR2 SMNVEV (reference sequence). Written as DNA, the CDR3 is TGTGCCAGCAGTTTACATAGGACAGGGGGCGCGTTGGGCCCCAATCAGCCCCAGCATTTT. It yields the protein CASSLHRTGGALGPNQPQHF.

The J gene is TRBJ2-3, the V gene TRBV14, with 7 bases lining up with TRBD2. The ends lost 0 bases at V and 11 bases at J; junction bases unmatched: 11. CDR1 and CDR2 from the germline V gene are SGHDN and FVKESK. The CDR3 contains 15 residues. Written as DNA, the CDR3 is TGTGCCAGCAGCCAAGATCTTCTGACTAGCAGGAGGCAGTATTTT. Protein sequence: CASSQDLLTSRRQYF.

This chain's CDR3 is CASSASTGEQYF. The CDR3 region has the DNA TGTGCCAGCTCGGCTTCCACGGGCGAGCAGTACTTC. The V gene is TRBV18, the J gene TRBJ2-7; D is undetermined. The CDR3 has 12 amino acids. V gave up 6 bases and J gave up 6 bases, with 12 bases separating them. CDR1 and CDR2 (germline): KGHSH, LQKENI.

The chain joins TRBV9 to TRBJ1-3, with 7 bases that match TRBD1. This CDR3 is built from 17 residues. Germline V CDR1 and CDR2: SGDLS, YYNGEE. V was pared by 3 bases and J by 2 bases, with 11 bases of the junction left unmatched. The CDR3 spells CASSALSLGQPGNTIYF. CDR3 DNA sequence: TGTGCCAGCAGCGCACTCTCGTTGGGACAGCCTGGAAACACCATATATTTT.

V gene TRBV7-9 combines with J gene TRBJ2-1; 12 positions agree with TRBD2. V lost 5 bases and J lost 9; bases outside the gene matches: 8. Germline assignment: CDR1 SEHNR and CDR2 FQNEAQ (reference sequence). CDR3 length: 15 residues. CDR3: CASSLLRTSGVEQFF. The CDR3, as DNA: TGTGCCAGCAGCCTCCTCCGGACTAGCGGGGTTGAGCAGTTCTTC.

This chain links TRBV19 with TRBJ1-2, with TRBD1 matching 9 bases. J gave up 4 bases and V 8 bases, and 5 bases lay outside the gene matches. Per germline, CDR1 LNHDA and CDR2 SQIVND (reference sequence). CDR3 length: 13 residues. The CDR3 DNA is TGTGCCAGTTTTGAGACAGGGGGCTATGGCTACACCTTC. This translates into CASFETGGYGYTF.

The chain carries TRBV7-3 and TRBJ2-1, with 12 nucleotides matching TRBD2. The CDR3 has 17 amino acids. The V and J ends lost 4 bases and 4 bases, in that order; junction bases with no gene match: 8. Germline assignment: CDR1 SGHTA and CDR2 FQGTGA. CDR3 DNA sequence: TGTGCCAGCAGCTCACGCCCCGGGACTAGCGGGTACAATGAGCAGTTCTTC. Translated: CASSSRPGTSGYNEQFF.

This chain links TRBV19 with TRBJ1-2, with 7 bases lining up with TRBD1. Looked up from germline, CDR1 is LNHDA and CDR2 is SQIVND (reference sequence). J was trimmed by 2 bases and V by 7 bases; bases with no gene match: 10. The CDR3 runs to 15 residues. Here the CDR3 reads CASTPIRGQNYGYTF. CDR3 DNA sequence: TGTGCCAGTACCCCAATTAGGGGACAGAACTATGGCTACACCTTC.

The CDR3 coding sequence is TGTGCCAGCAGCCTGACAGGGTCCCATGAGCAGTTCTTC. Translated: CASSLTGSHEQFF. V is TRBV6-5 and J is TRBJ2-1, with 7 bases fitting TRBD1. V was pared by 6 bases and J by 8 bases, with 7 bases of the junction left unmatched. This CDR3 is 13 amino acids long. From germline, CDR1 is MNHEY and CDR2 SVGAGI.

The chain links TRBV6-5 to TRBJ1-2, with a tentative D call TRBD1 (6 bases). The CDR3 runs to 13 residues. Germline-derived CDR1 and CDR2 are MNHEY and SVGAGI. Trimming pared 4 bases from V and 9 bases from J, leaving 15 bases between. CDR3 region: CASSSPGGLSYTF. The DNA of the CDR3 is TGTGCCAGCAGTTCCCCGGGGGGCTTAAGCTACACCTTC.

This chain joins TRBV18 and TRBJ1-1, with 7 bases fitting TRBD1. This CDR3 spans 15 amino acids. With 0 bases clipped from V and 0 bases from J, the junction kept 1 base outside the gene matches. CDR1 and CDR2 from the germline V gene are KGHSH and LQKENI. The chain's CDR3 is CASSPPGQMNTEAFF. CDR3 DNA sequence: TGTGCCAGCTCACCACCGGGACAGATGAACACTGAAGCTTTCTTT.

The chain couples TRBV30 to TRBJ2-7; TRBD1 agrees at 12 bases. Germline V gene sequence: CDR1 GTSNPN, CDR2 SVGIG (reference sequence). Trimming at V came to 1 base and at J to 2 bases, leaving 9 bases not matched to a gene. The CDR3 loop spans 17 amino acids. CDR3 sequence reads: CAWSARDRGRGAYEQYF. CDR3 sequence (DNA): TGTGCCTGGAGTGCCCGGGACAGGGGGCGCGGAGCCTACGAGCAGTACTTC.